Following are 28 T cell receptor beta chains from one sample sequenced in a study of blood T cell repertoires in COVID-19. This table comes from immunoSEQ multiplex PCR, and its TCRdb copy is limited to in-frame clones, with some not included. The data show roughly 150,000 clones, 70% to 90% seen once. Sequences were obtained from peripheral blood. The origin of the receptors is a woman between 70 and 85 years old with acute or convalescent COVID-19.

This chain uses TRBV13 with TRBJ2-4; TRBD1 aligns across 7 bases. Germline V lookup: CDR1 PRHDT, CDR2 FYEKMQ (reference sequence). CDR3 length: 14 amino acids. Germline trimming cut 2 bases from V and 11 bases from J; bases unmatched to any gene: 9. In DNA form, the CDR3 reads TGTGCCAGCAGCTTAAGACAGGGCCCCTCGGTTCAGTACTTC. It translates to CASSLRQGPSVQYF. Full variable domain (outside the CDR3, taken from reference TRBV13 and TRBJ2-4): AAGVIQSPRHLIKEKRETATLKCYPIPRHDTVYWYQQGPGQDPQFLISFYEKMQSDKGSIPDRFSAQQFSDYHSELNMSSLELGDSALYFCASSLRQGPSVQYFGAGTRLSVL.

V is TRBV7-9 and J is TRBJ1-2; the D gene is possibly TRBD1 (5 bases). Trimming took 1 base from V and 8 from J, leaving 8 bases between them. The CDR3 extends over 12 amino acids. Germline CDR1 is SEHNR and CDR2 is FQNEAQ (reference sequence). The CDR3, as DNA: TGTGCCAGCAGCTTAGAAGGGGTCGGCTACACCTTC. It yields the protein CASSLEGVGYTF.

This clone was recorded once. V and J are TRBV6-1 and TRBJ2-7; 8 bases line up with TRBD1. The CDR3 covers 15 residues. Germline V lookup: CDR1 MNHNS, CDR2 SASEGT. With 2 bases clipped from V and 3 bases from J, the junction kept 6 bases outside the gene matches. CDR3 in amino acids: CASSEYFGQGYEQYV. The CDR3 DNA reads TGTGCCAGCAGTGAATACTTCGGACAGGGCTACGAGCAGTACGTC.

The V gene is TRBV5-5, the J gene TRBJ2-3, with 8 bases identical to TRBD2. The ends lost 7 bases at V and 4 bases at J; junction bases unmatched: 5. The CDR3 consists of 13 residues. Looked up from germline, CDR1 is SGHKS and CDR2 is YYEKEE (reference sequence). CDR3 residues: CASWRGEADTQYF. Here the CDR3 DNA reads TGTGCCAGCTGGCGGGGGGAAGCAGATACGCAGTATTTT.

The chain combines TRBV5-8 with TRBJ1-5, with a weak D call TRBD1 (5 bases). Germline CDR1 is SGHTS and CDR2 is YDEGEE. With 3 bases removed from V and 7 bases from J, the gap between germline ends came to 11 bases. CDR3 size: 13 residues. The CDR3 loop reads CASSWGGGQPQHF. CDR3 bases: TGTGCCAGCAGCTGGGGGGGAGGCCAGCCCCAGCATTTT.

The chain combines TRBV6-1 with TRBJ1-5; D might be TRBD1 (6 bases). CDR3 length: 16 residues. CDR1 is MNHNS and CDR2 is SASEGT in the germline V gene. V lost 0 bases to trimming and J lost 6 bases, with 15 bases between them. This CDR3 is CASSEASGGAGQPQHF. The CDR3 DNA follows: TGTGCCAGCAGTGAAGCCAGCGGGGGCGCAGGTCAGCCCCAGCATTTT.

The chain recombines TRBV14 with TRBJ1-2, with D perhaps TRBD1 (5 bases). With 5 bases removed from V and 7 bases from J, the gap between germline ends came to 20 bases. This CDR3 has 15 amino acids. CDR1 and CDR2 from the germline V gene are SGHDN and FVKESK. The CDR3 region is CASSGQSSGYGGYTF. The CDR3 nucleotides are TGTGCCAGCAGCGGCCAGTCGTCAGGGTACGGTGGCTACACCTTC.

The chain uses TRBV4-3 and TRBJ1-2, with D tentatively TRBD1 (5 bases). Trimming shortened V by 2 bases and J by 7 bases, and 17 bases separated the two germline ends. CDR1 is LGHNA, CDR2 YSLEER, per germline. The CDR3 extends over 15 amino acids. The DNA of the CDR3 is TGCGCCAGCAGCCAAACCCCCTTTGGGGGAGGTGGCTACACCTTC. As protein: CASSQTPFGGGGYTF.

The chain uses TRBV19 and TRBJ1-2; 8 bases are shared with TRBD1. The CDR3 extends over 15 amino acids. With 5 bases clipped from V and 4 bases from J, the junction kept 9 bases outside the gene matches. Germline CDR1 LNHDA, CDR2 SQIVND (reference sequence). The CDR3 is CASSAATGAPYGYTF. CDR3 sequence (DNA): TGTGCCAGTAGTGCAGCGACAGGGGCCCCCTATGGCTACACCTTC.

The chain is built from TRBV5-6 and TRBJ1-1; D call uncertain. Deletions cut 0 bases from V and 1 base from J, with 7 bases between. Germline V gene data show CDR1 as SGHDT and CDR2 as YYEEEE. The CDR3 runs 14 residues. The CDR3 nucleotides are TGTGCCAGCAGCTTGGTTTATTGGAACACTGAAGCTTTCTTT. It yields the protein CASSLVYWNTEAFF.

The V call is TRBV28, the J call TRBJ1-5, with D possibly TRBD1 on 5 matching bases. This CDR3 is 12 amino acids long. Germline V gene sequence: CDR1 MDHEN, CDR2 SYDVKM. V was clipped by 6 bases and J by 11 bases, with 14 bases between them. CDR3 DNA sequence: TGTGCCAGCAGCCCTACCCCGGGGGCCCAGCATTTT. Protein: CASSPTPGAQHF.

The rearrangement uses TRBV29-1 and TRBJ2-6; no clear D. Trimming stripped 4 bases from V and 0 bases from J, with 4 bases between. Germline V gene data show CDR1 as SQVTM and CDR2 as ANQGSEA. This CDR3 has 13 amino acids. The DNA for the CDR3 is TGCAGCGTTGTAGTCTCTGGGGCCAACGTCCTGACTTTC. It encodes CSVVVSGANVLTF.

The rearrangement links TRBV24-1 to TRBJ2-2, with TRBD2 matching over 9 bases. The CDR3 has 17 amino acids. V lost 0 bases to trimming and J lost 4 bases; unmatched junction nucleotides: 5. CDR1 and CDR2 from the germline V gene are KGHDR and SFDVKD. This CDR3 is CATSDLTSGRRTGELFF. Written as DNA, the CDR3 is TGTGCCACCAGTGATTTGACTAGCGGGCGACGCACCGGGGAGCTGTTTTTT.

The rearrangement links TRBV7-2 to TRBJ1-1, with TRBD1 as a possible D gene (5 bases). Germline V CDR1 and CDR2: SGHTA, FQGNSA. CDR3 length: 13 amino acids. V lost 5 bases and J lost 0, with 7 bases in between. In nucleotides, the CDR3 is TGTGCCAGCAGCGGACATGTGAACACTGAAGCTTTCTTT. Encoded protein: CASSGHVNTEAFF.

This chain joins TRBV28 and TRBJ1-2; 9 bases agree with TRBD1. Germline assignment: CDR1 MDHEN and CDR2 SYDVKM. This CDR3 is 15 amino acids long. Germline trimming cut 7 bases from V and 3 bases from J; bases unmatched to any gene: 9. The CDR3 nucleotides are TGTGCCAGCACCAGATCGGGACAGGGTCACTATGGCTACACCTTC. Protein sequence: CASTRSGQGHYGYTF.

This clone turned up a few times. J is TRBJ1-4 and V is TRBV5-1; tentatively, D is TRBD1 (5 bases). Trimming shortened V by 0 bases and J by 7 bases, and 13 bases separated the two germline ends. The CDR3 totals 15 residues. The germline V gene has CDR1 SGHRS and CDR2 YFSETQ. The CDR3 reads CASSLEHDRGEKLFF. CDR3 nucleotides: TGCGCCAGCAGCTTGGAACACGATAGGGGTGAAAAACTGTTTTTT.

This sequence joins TRBV19 and TRBJ2-2; D gene unclear. The V end lost 3 bases, the J end lost 1 base, and 6 bases lay between the germline ends. There are 14 residues in the CDR3. Germline V gene sequence: CDR1 LNHDA, CDR2 SQIVND (reference sequence). CDR3 region: CASSIERNTGELFF. The CDR3 coding sequence is TGTGCCAGTAGTATCGAGAGGAACACCGGGGAGCTGTTTTTT.

The CDR3 sequence is CASSLQTGFGANVLTF. The CDR3 region has the DNA TGTGCCAGCAGCTTACAAACAGGCTTTGGGGCCAACGTCCTGACTTTC. This rearrangement joins TRBV7-2 to TRBJ2-6; tentative D call: TRBD1 (5 bases). V was clipped by 2 bases and J by 3 bases, with 11 bases between them. Germline CDR1 is SGHTA and CDR2 is FQGNSA. The CDR3 extends over 16 amino acids.

This chain joins TRBV7-6 and TRBJ1-1; D remains ambiguous. Trimming shortened V by 5 bases and J by 0 bases, and 7 bases separated the two germline ends. Germline CDR1 reads SGHVS; CDR2 reads FNYEAQ. This CDR3 spans 13 amino acids. The CDR3 region has the DNA TGTGCCAGCAGCCGTGAGGTGAACACTGAAGCTTTCTTT. As protein: CASSREVNTEAFF.

This clone turned up a few times. V gene TRBV6-2 or TRBV6-3 combines with J gene TRBJ1-1; D gene uncertain. The CDR3 spans 15 residues. The V gene's germline CDR1 is MNHEY and CDR2 SVGEGT. V was shortened by 0 bases and J by 1 base, with 9 bases between the two germline ends. The CDR3 is CASSYSIQTNTEAFF. The CDR3 nucleotides are TGTGCCAGCAGTTACTCGATACAGACGAACACTGAAGCTTTCTTT.

The genes are TRBV5-1 and TRBJ1-6, with a possible D match to TRBD1 (6 bases). V gave up 4 bases and J gave up 6 bases, with 14 bases separating them. The CDR3 extends over 15 amino acids. Germline CDR1 is SGHRS and CDR2 is YFSETQ. Here the CDR3 reads CASSLSDSLNSPLHF. The CDR3 DNA is TGCGCCAGCAGCCTATCGGACAGTCTTAATTCACCCCTCCACTTT.

V usage is TRBV11-2 and J usage is TRBJ1-4; 7 bases align to TRBD1. CDR1 is SGHAT and CDR2 is FQNNGV in the germline V gene. With 5 bases clipped from V and 2 bases from J, the junction kept 5 bases outside the gene matches. This CDR3 region has 15 residues. The CDR3 loop reads CASSLTGATNEKLFF. CDR3 DNA: TGTGCCAGCAGCCTTACAGGGGCGACTAATGAAAAACTGTTTTTT.

The V and J genes are TRBV11-2 and TRBJ1-2, with TRBD1 identical over 7 bases. Looked up from germline, CDR1 is SGHAT and CDR2 is FQNNGV. The CDR3 length is 16 residues. V shed 5 bases and J 4 bases; nucleotides not matched to a gene: 13. The CDR3 DNA reads TGTGCCAGCAGCCCACAGGGGACAGCGGTCTCCTATGGCTACACCTTC. This sequence encodes CASSPQGTAVSYGYTF.

The chain has TRBV13 and TRBJ2-7; 7 nucleotides align to TRBD1. This CDR3 comprises 15 residues. The germline V gene has CDR1 PRHDT and CDR2 FYEKMQ (reference sequence). J was trimmed by 2 bases and V by 5 bases; bases with no gene match: 9. CDR3 in DNA: TGTGCCAGCAGCATTGCTACCGGGACAGCCTACGAGCAGTACTTC. This encodes CASSIATGTAYEQYF.

The chain is built from TRBV4-2 and TRBJ1-2, with D perhaps TRBD1 (5 bases). V lost 6 bases and J lost 7, with 15 bases in between. The CDR3 is 13 residues long. From germline, CDR1 is LGHNA and CDR2 YNFKEQ. This CDR3 is CASRRDLRSGYTF. CDR3 DNA: TGTGCCAGCAGGCGGGACCTCCGGAGTGGCTACACCTTC.

The chain links TRBV2 to TRBJ2-5; 11 bases align to TRBD1. Per the germline V gene, CDR1 is SNHLY and CDR2 is FYNNEI. The CDR3 is 15 residues long. Trimming removed 4 bases from V and 1 base from J; junction bases left unmatched: 2. The CDR3 spells CASSGTGGGQETQYF. The CDR3, as DNA: TGTGCCAGCAGTGGGACAGGGGGCGGCCAAGAGACCCAGTACTTC.

This rearrangement joins TRBV12-3 or TRBV12-4 to TRBJ2-5; TRBD1 might be the D (5 bases). Trimming stripped 3 bases from V and 5 bases from J, with 10 bases between. CDR3 length equals 13 residues. CDR3 DNA: TGTGCCAGCAGTTTTGGGGCTGTGGAGACCCAGTACTTC. Translated, it gives CASSFGAVETQYF.

The chain combines TRBV30 with TRBJ2-1; 13 bases agree with TRBD2. V lost 3 bases, J lost 9 bases, and 5 bases stayed unmatched. Germline V gene data show CDR1 as GTSNPN and CDR2 as SVGIG (reference sequence). This CDR3 is 14 amino acids long. CDR3 in amino acids: CAWRTSGGVPEQFF. The DNA of the CDR3 is TGTGCCTGGAGAACTAGCGGGGGGGTCCCTGAGCAGTTCTTC.